This T cell receptor (beta chain) stems from a study of shared clonotypes between healthy human individuals. Deep was the level at which the assay was run. As handled by the study authors: ImmunoSEQ junction-only sequences lacked quality scores, so their filtering differed. Clones were sequenced by immunoSEQ multiplex PCR, and TCRdb holds only the in-frame ones, with some missing. The D gene and trimming were derived from the DNA, and the V and J assignments and clone size from that table. The sample contains approximately 500,000 clones, over 75% of which appear only once. Unsorted material relied on tens of millions of PBMCs as the source of genomic DNA. This CDR3 region has 15 residues. The germline V and J ends were trimmed by 5 bases and 0 bases, with 11 bases remaining between them. CDR1 is GTSNPN and CDR2 is SVGIG in the germline V gene (reference sequence).

V and J are TRBV30 and TRBJ2-6; D possibly corresponds to TRBD1 (5 bases). This sequence was found in a woman aged 40 to 50 in good health. Some clones in this sample may be carry-over from other donors' samples. Material for sequencing was PBMCs. The CDR3 loop reads CAWGTDSSGANVLTF. The CDR3 DNA reads as TGTGCCTGGGGTACCGACAGCTCTGGGGCCAACGTCCTGACTTTC.